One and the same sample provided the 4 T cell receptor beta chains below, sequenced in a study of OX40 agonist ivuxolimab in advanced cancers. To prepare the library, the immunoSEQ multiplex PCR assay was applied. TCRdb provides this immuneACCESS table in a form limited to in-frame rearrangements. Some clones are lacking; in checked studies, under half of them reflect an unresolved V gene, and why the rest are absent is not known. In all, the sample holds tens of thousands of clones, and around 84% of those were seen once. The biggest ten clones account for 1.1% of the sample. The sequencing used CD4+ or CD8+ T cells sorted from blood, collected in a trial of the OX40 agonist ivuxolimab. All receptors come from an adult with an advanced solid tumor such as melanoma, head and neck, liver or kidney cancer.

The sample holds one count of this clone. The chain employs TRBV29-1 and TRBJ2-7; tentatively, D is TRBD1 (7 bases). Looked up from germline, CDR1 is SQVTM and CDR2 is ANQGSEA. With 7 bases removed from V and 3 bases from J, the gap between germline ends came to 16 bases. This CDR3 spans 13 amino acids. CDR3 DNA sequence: TGCAGCGCAGGGGGGCAGGGAGACTACGAGCAGTACTTC. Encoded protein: CSAGGQGDYEQYF.

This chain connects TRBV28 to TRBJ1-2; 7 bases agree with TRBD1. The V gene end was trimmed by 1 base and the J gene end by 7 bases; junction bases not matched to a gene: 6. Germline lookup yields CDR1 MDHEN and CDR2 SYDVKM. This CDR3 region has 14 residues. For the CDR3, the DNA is TGTGCCAGCAGTTTATCGGGACAGCAGGGTGGCTACACCTTC. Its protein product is CASSLSGQQGGYTF.

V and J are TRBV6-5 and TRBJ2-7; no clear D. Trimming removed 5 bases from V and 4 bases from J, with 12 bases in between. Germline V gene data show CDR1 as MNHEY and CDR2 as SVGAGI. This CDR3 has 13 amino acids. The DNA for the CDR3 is TGTGCCAGCAGTCCACCCCCGGTTTACGAGCAGTACTTC. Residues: CASSPPPVYEQYF.

The chain's CDR3 is CASRQGLSNSPLHF. CDR3 in DNA: TGTGCCAGTCGACAGGGCCTGAGTAATTCACCCCTCCACTTT. This sequence joins TRBV6-6 and TRBJ1-6, with 7 bases fitting TRBD1. V trimming: 9 bases; J trimming: 6 bases; junction bases outside the gene matches: 8. Germline V gene lookup returns CDR1 MNHNY and CDR2 SVGAGI (reference sequence). This CDR3 is 14 amino acids long.